This T cell receptor (beta chain) was captured by sequencing in a study of cytomegalovirus exposure and HLA in healthy donors. Study overall: In a previous analysis, around 120 million unique TCR beta sequences were found from 150 million to 200 million T cells. Study outcomes and limitations: The presence/absence work took it that sequencing depth was about the same across donors. The study listed some 160 cytomegalovirus-associated TCR beta chains. What TCR beta sequences reportedly achieved was accurate prediction of HLA-A and HLA-B alleles in most subjects.

Germline-derived CDR1 and CDR2 are MGHRA and YSYEKL. V lost 1 base and J 3 bases, leaving 7 bases between the germline ends. This CDR3 has 13 amino acids. The PCR made use of 60 Vbeta and 13 Jbeta primers. Clones were read by immunoSEQ multiplex PCR, and TCRdb kept only the in-frame ones, dropping some. The data contain 210,000 or so clones, 70% to 85% of them singletons. As concerns this clone: Its antigen remains unknown.

This chain connects TRBV4-1 to TRBJ2-7, with a possible D match to TRBD1 (6 bases). The clonotype comes from a girl aged 2 to 9 in good health and CMV-seronegative. The sequenced sample was PBMCs. The CDR3 sequence: CASSQGTDYEQYF. The CDR3 coding sequence is TGCGCCAGCAGCCAAGGGACAGACTACGAGCAGTACTTC.